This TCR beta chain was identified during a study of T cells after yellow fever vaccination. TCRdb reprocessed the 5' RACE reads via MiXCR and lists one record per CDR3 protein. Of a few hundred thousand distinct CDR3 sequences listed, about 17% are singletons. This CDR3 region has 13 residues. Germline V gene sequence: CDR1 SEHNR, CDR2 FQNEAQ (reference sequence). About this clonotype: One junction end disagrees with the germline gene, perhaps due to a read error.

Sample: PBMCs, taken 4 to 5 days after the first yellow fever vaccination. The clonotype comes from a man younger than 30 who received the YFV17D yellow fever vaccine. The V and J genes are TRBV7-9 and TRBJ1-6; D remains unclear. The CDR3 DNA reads TGTGCCAGCAGCCCCTCCCATAATTCACCCCTCCACTTT. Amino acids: CASSPSHNSPLHF. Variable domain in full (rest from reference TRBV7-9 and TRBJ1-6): DTGVSQNPRHKITKRGQNVTFRCDPISEHNRLYWYRQTLGQGPEFLTYFQNEAQLEKSRLLSDRFSAERPKGSFSTLEIQRTEQGDSAMYLCASSPSHNSPLHFGNGTRLTVT.